The 18 T cell receptor beta chains below were found in one sample sequenced in a study of shared clonotypes between healthy human individuals. As defined, naive CD8 cells were CD45RO-negative and positively selected for CCR7, with terminally differentiated effector memory CD45RA+ cells excluded. Sequencing used immunoSEQ multiplex PCR; TCRdb keeps in-frame clones, though not all of them. Of about 800,000 clones detected, about 96% appear once; the ten largest clones hold about 0.25%. Sequencing used naive CD8+ T cells sorted from blood. The receptors were sampled from a young man in good health.

The chain combines TRBV5-1 with TRBJ1-1; D remains unclear. V was pared by 0 bases and J by 3 bases, with 12 bases between. The CDR3 is 15 amino acids. Germline V CDR1 and CDR2: SGHRS, YFSETQ. CDR3 bases: TGCGCCAGCAGCTTGGGAACGTGGCGGGACACTGAAGCTTTCTTT. Translating gives CASSLGTWRDTEAFF.

This clone showed up just once. V and J are TRBV4-1 and TRBJ2-2, with D possibly matching TRBD2 (5 bases). Germline CDR1 MGHRA, CDR2 YSYEKL. The CDR3 is 16 amino acids. Trimming cost V 3 bases and J 1 base, with 12 bases left between them. CDR3 in DNA: TGCGCCAGCAGCCATCCTCGAGCGGAGAACACCGGGGAGCTGTTTTTT. Translation gives CASSHPRAENTGELFF.

The chain couples TRBV11-2 to TRBJ2-2, with no clear D. The CDR3 is 11 residues long. V lost 6 bases to trimming and J lost 10 bases, with 9 bases between them. CDR1 and CDR2 (germline): SGHAT, FQNNGV. CDR3 DNA sequence: TGTGCCAGCAGTCCGCGTGCGGAGCTGTTTTTT. It specifies CASSPRAELFF.

Only one count was recorded for this clone. The gene calls are TRBV28 and TRBJ2-1; 14 nucleotides line up with TRBD2. The germline gives CDR1 MDHEN, CDR2 SYDVKM. The CDR3 runs to 16 residues. V lost 5 bases to trimming and J lost 4 bases; unmatched junction nucleotides: 4. DNA for the CDR3: TGTGCCAGCAGTCCCGGGACTAGCGGGAGTTACAATGAGCAGTTCTTC. Amino acids: CASSPGTSGSYNEQFF. Combining the CDR3 with reference TRBV28 and TRBJ2-1 gives the whole variable domain DVKVTQSSRYLVKRTGEKVFLECVQDMDHENMFWYRQDPGLGLRLIYFSYDVKMKEKGDIPEGYSVSREKKERFSLILESASTNQTSMYLCASSPGTSGSYNEQFFGPGTRLTVL.

This sequence joins TRBV5-1 and TRBJ1-5, with 8 positions matching TRBD1. CDR1 and CDR2 from the germline V gene are SGHRS and YFSETQ. The CDR3 spans 15 residues. Unmatched junction bases numbered 7, after V lost 4 bases and J lost 4 bases. This CDR3 is CASSRTGLGNQPQHF. The CDR3 bases are TGCGCCAGCAGCCGGACAGGGTTGGGGAATCAGCCCCAGCATTTT. The whole variable domain, remainder taken from reference TRBV5-1 and TRBJ1-5, is KAGVTQTPRYLIKTRGQQVTLSCSPISGHRSVSWYQQTPGQGLQFLFEYFSETQRNKGNFPGRFSGRQFSNSRSEMNVSTLELGDSALYLCASSRTGLGNQPQHFGDGTRLSIL.

The CDR3: CASSLSIFGNTEAFF. As DNA, the CDR3 is TGTGCCAGCAGTTTATCGATTTTCGGGAACACTGAAGCTTTCTTT. V and J are TRBV27 and TRBJ1-1; no clear D. The ends were cut back, 0 bases at V and 1 base at J, with 9 bases in the middle. This CDR3 has 15 residues. Germline V lookup: CDR1 MNHEY, CDR2 SMNVEV (reference sequence).

The V and J genes are TRBV20-1 and TRBJ1-4; D unclear. Germline values: CDR1 DFQATT, CDR2 SNEGSKA (reference sequence). CDR3 length: 11 amino acids. The ends were cut back, 3 bases at V and 12 bases at J, with 11 bases in the middle. CDR3 bases: TGCAGTGCTAGTTCGGGTGGGGAACTGTTTTTT. It encodes CSASSGGELFF.

J is TRBJ2-7 and V is TRBV7-8; D remains ambiguous. The V gene's germline CDR1 is SGHVS and CDR2 FQNEAQ. V shed 3 bases and J shed 4 bases, with 7 bases lying between them. The CDR3 totals 12 residues. CDR3 DNA sequence: TGTGCCAGCAGCTTTTTGGGGTACGAGCAGTACTTC. Protein sequence: CASSFLGYEQYF. Combining the CDR3 with reference TRBV7-8 and TRBJ2-7 gives the whole variable domain GAGVSQSPRYKVAKRGQDVALRCDPISGHVSLFWYQQALGQGPEFLTYFQNEAQLDKSGLPSDRFFAERPEGSVSTLKIQRTQQEDSAVYLCASSFLGYEQYFGPGTRLTVT.

J is TRBJ1-5 and V is TRBV16; the match to TRBD1 covers 12 bases. V was clipped by 4 bases and J by 6 bases; unmatched bases: 7. The CDR3 length is 16 residues. Germline V gives CDR1 KGHSY, CDR2 FQNENV. The CDR3 sequence is CASSLSGTGGGQPQHF. For the CDR3, the DNA is TGTGCCAGCAGCCTATCCGGGACAGGGGGCGGTCAGCCCCAGCATTTT.

The V and J genes are TRBV7-9 and TRBJ1-1; 8 bases map to TRBD1. CDR1 and CDR2 from the germline V gene are SEHNR and FQNEAQ (reference sequence). The CDR3 has 15 residues. V shed 5 bases and J 5 bases; nucleotides not matched to a gene: 10. CDR3 DNA sequence: TGTGCCAGCAGCAAGACGACAGGGGTTGGTACTGAAGCTTTCTTT. Translation: CASSKTTGVGTEAFF.

This clone has just a few counts. The CDR3 sequence is CASGGRGYTF. The CDR3 bases are TGTGCCAGCGGTGGACGTGGCTACACCTTC. The chain combines TRBV9 with TRBJ1-2; D gene unclear. V shed 7 bases and J shed 7 bases, with 8 bases lying between them. Germline V gives CDR1 SGDLS, CDR2 YYNGEE. The CDR3 totals 10 residues.

The CDR3 DNA follows: TGTGCCAGCAGACCTACAACACGGGACGAGCAGTACTTC. As protein: CASRPTTRDEQYF. The chain recombines TRBV28 with TRBJ2-7, with D unresolved. Germline V gives CDR1 MDHEN, CDR2 SYDVKM. The CDR3 extends over 13 amino acids. V was pared by 6 bases and J by 5 bases, with 14 bases between.

This rearrangement joins TRBV6-5 to TRBJ1-1, with D unclear. This CDR3 spans 15 amino acids. Trimming took off 6 bases at V and 4 bases at J, with 18 bases between the two ends. CDR1 is MNHEY, CDR2 SVGAGI, per germline. The CDR3 DNA follows: TGTGCCAGCAGGGGGTTATTCTTGGCGGCCACTGAAGCTTTCTTT. Translation gives CASRGLFLAATEAFF.

The genes are TRBV11-2 and TRBJ2-7, with D tentatively TRBD1 or TRBD2 (5 bases each). Trimming removed 0 bases at V and 8 bases at J, with 14 bases between. The germline gives CDR1 SGHAT, CDR2 FQNNGV. The CDR3 is 14 residues long. The DNA for the CDR3 is TGTGCCAGCAGCTTAGATTGGGGACCTTCCCAGCAGTACTTC. Encoded protein: CASSLDWGPSQQYF.

V usage is TRBV5-6 and J usage is TRBJ2-6; no definite D call. Germline V lookup: CDR1 SGHDT, CDR2 YYEEEE. V lost 9 bases and J 4 bases, leaving 8 bases between the germline ends. The length of the CDR3 is 12 residues. CDR3 in amino acids: CATRAGANVLTF. The CDR3 DNA sequence: TGTGCCACCCGGGCGGGGGCCAACGTCCTGACTTTC.

This clone was seen just once. The chain carries TRBV19 and TRBJ2-7; D call uncertain. Germline loops: CDR1 LNHDA, CDR2 SQIVND (reference sequence). The CDR3 totals 14 residues. The V end lost 5 bases, the J end lost 5 bases, and 16 bases lay between the germline ends. The CDR3 sequence: CASSPYQGNDEQYF. The CDR3 nucleotides read TGTGCCAGTAGTCCTTACCAAGGGAACGACGAGCAGTACTTC.

This chain uses TRBV11-2 with TRBJ2-1; 9 bases agree with TRBD2. There are 12 residues in the CDR3. Germline V CDR1 and CDR2: SGHAT, FQNNGV. V lost 1 base to trimming and J lost 14 bases; unmatched junction nucleotides: 3. This CDR3 is CASSLALAGKFF. DNA of the CDR3: TGTGCCAGCAGCTTAGCCCTAGCGGGAAAGTTCTTC.

The chain uses TRBV7-6 and TRBJ2-1; possibly TRBD1 for D (6 bases). There are 14 residues in the CDR3. Trimming stripped 5 bases from V and 5 bases from J, with 13 bases between. Germline V gene sequence: CDR1 SGHVS, CDR2 FNYEAQ. CDR3 nucleotide sequence: TGTGCCAGCAGCCGTAGGGGGAGTGACAATGAGCAGTTCTTC. Encoded protein: CASSRRGSDNEQFF.